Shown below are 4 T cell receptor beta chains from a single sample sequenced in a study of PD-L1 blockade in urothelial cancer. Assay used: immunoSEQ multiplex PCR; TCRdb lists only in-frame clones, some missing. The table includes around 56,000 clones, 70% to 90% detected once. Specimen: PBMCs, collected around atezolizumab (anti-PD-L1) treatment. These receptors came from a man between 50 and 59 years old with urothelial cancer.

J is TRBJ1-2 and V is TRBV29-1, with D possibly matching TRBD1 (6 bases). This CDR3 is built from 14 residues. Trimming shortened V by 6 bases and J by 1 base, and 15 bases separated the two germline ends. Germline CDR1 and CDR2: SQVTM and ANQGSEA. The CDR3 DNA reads TGCAGCGTGCACAGTGGACAGCATAACTATGGCTACACCTTC. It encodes CSVHSGQHNYGYTF. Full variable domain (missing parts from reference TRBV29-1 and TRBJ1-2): SAVISQKPSRDICQRGTSLTIQCQVDSQVTMMFWYRQQPGQSLTLIATANQGSEATYESGFVIDKFPISRPNLTFSTLTVSNMSPEDSSIYLCSVHSGQHNYGYTFGSGTRLTVV.

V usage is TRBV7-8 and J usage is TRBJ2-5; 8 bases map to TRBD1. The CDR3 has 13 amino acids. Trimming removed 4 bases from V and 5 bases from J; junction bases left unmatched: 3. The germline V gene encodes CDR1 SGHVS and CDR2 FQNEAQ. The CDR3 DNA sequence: TGTGCCAGCAGCTCCACAGGGGGGGAGACCCAGTACTTC. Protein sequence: CASSSTGGETQYF.

The CDR3 region has the DNA TGTGCCAGCAGTGAAGCGCTCTTTAGACAGGGTCAGGGGCAGCCCCAGCATTTT. Residues: CASSEALFRQGQGQPQHF. The chain combines TRBV2 with TRBJ1-5; 7 nucleotides match TRBD1. Germline loops: CDR1 SNHLY, CDR2 FYNNEI. This CDR3 region has 18 residues. V was pared by 0 bases and J by 7 bases, with 15 bases of the junction left unmatched.

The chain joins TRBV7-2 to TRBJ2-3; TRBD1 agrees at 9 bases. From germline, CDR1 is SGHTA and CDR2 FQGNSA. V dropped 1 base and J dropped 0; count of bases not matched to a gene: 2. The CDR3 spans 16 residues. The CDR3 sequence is CASSLGGTGSTDTQYF. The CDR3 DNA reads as TGTGCCAGCAGCTTAGGCGGGACAGGGAGCACAGATACGCAGTATTTT.